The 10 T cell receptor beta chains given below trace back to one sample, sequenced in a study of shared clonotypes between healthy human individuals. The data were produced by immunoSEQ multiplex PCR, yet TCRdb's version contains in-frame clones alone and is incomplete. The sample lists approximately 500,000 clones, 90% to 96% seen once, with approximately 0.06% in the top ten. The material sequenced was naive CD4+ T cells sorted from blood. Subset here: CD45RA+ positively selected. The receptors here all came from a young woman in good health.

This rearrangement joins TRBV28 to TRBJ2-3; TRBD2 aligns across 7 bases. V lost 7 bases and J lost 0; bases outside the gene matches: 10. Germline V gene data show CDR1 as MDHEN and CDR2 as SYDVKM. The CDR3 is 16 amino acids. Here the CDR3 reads CASNVPSGASTDTQYF. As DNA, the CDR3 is TGTGCCAGCAACGTCCCTAGCGGAGCAAGCACAGATACGCAGTATTTT.

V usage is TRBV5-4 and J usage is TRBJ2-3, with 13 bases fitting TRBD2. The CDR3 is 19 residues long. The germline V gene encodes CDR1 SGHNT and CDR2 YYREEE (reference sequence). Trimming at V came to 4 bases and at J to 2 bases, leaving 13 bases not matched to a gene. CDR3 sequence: CASSLGLAGRTNLTDTQYF. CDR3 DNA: TGTGCCAGCAGCCTGGGACTAGCGGGACGTACTAACCTCACAGATACGCAGTATTTT.

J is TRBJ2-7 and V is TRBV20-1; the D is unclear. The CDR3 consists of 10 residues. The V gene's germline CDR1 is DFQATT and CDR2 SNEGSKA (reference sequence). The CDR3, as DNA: TGCAGAAGTGGTACACAAGAGCAGTACTTC. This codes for CRSGTQEQYF.

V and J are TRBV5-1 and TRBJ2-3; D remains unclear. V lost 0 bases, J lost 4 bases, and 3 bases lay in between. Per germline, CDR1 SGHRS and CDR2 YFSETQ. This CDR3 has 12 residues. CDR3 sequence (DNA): TGCGCCAGCAGCTTGGGATCAGATACGCAGTATTTT. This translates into CASSLGSDTQYF.

The CDR3 spells CASSFWILAGSDEQFF. The CDR3 DNA is TGTGCCAGCAGTTTCTGGATTTTAGCCGGGAGCGATGAGCAGTTCTTC. This chain links TRBV28 with TRBJ2-1; possible D gene TRBD2, 6 bases. V dropped 3 bases and J dropped 8 bases, with 20 bases sitting between them. The germline V gene encodes CDR1 MDHEN and CDR2 SYDVKM. The CDR3 is made up of 16 amino acids.

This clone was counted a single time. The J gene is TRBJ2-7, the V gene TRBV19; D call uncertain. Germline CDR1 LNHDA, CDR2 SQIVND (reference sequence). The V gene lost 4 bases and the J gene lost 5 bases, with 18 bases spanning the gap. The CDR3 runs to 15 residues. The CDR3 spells CASSTRRGQENEQYF. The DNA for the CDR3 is TGTGCCAGTAGTACACGGAGAGGTCAAGAAAACGAGCAGTACTTC.

The CDR3 bases are TGTGCCAGTAGTAGACAGGGACAGCCCCAGCATTTT. The encoded protein is CASSRQGQPQHF. V is TRBV19 and J is TRBJ1-5; the match to TRBD1 covers 7 bases. The CDR3 spans 12 residues. V lost 4 bases to trimming and J lost 7 bases; unmatched junction nucleotides: 1. CDR1 is LNHDA and CDR2 is SQIVND in the germline V gene (reference sequence). Supplemented by reference TRBV19 and TRBJ1-5, the full variable domain reads DGGITQSPKYLFRKEGQNVTLSCEQNLNHDAMYWYRQDPGQGLRLIYYSQIVNDFQKGDIAEGYSVSREKKESFPLTVTSAQKNPTAFYLCASSRQGQPQHFGDGTRLSIL.

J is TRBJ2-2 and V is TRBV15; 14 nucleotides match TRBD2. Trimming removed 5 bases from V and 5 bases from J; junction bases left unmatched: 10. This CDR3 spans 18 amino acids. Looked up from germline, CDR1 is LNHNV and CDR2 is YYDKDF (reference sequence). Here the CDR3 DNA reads TGTGCCACCAGCTGGGGACTAGCGGGAGTTGGTTGGACCGGGGAGCTGTTTTTT. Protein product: CATSWGLAGVGWTGELFF.

The CDR3 DNA reads as TGCGCCAGCAGCTTGGGGTCTAGCGGGAAAGATACGCAGTATTTT. Encoded protein: CASSLGSSGKDTQYF. The gene calls are TRBV5-1 and TRBJ2-3; 9 nucleotides align to TRBD2. The CDR3 has 15 amino acids. Germline V gene lookup returns CDR1 SGHRS and CDR2 YFSETQ. Losses at the gene ends were 0 bases for V and 5 bases for J; bases not matched to a gene: 4.

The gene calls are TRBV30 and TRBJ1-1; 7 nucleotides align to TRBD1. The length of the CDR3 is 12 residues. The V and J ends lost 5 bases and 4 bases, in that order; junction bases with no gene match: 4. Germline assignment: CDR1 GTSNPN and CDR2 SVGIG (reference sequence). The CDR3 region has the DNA TGTGCCTGGTCCACAGGGGCCACTGAAGCTTTCTTT. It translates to CAWSTGATEAFF.